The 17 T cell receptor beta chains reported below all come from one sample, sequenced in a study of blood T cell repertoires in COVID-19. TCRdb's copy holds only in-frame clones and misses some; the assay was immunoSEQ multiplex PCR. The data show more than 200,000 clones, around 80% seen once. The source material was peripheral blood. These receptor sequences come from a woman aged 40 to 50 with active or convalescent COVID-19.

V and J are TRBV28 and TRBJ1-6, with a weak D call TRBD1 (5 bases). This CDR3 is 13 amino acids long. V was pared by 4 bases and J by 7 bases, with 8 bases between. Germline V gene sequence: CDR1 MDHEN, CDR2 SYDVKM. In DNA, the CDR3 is TGTGCCAGCAGTTCACCAGGGAATTCACCCCTCCACTTT. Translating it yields CASSSPGNSPLHF. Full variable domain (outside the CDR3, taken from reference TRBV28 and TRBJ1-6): DVKVTQSSRYLVKRTGEKVFLECVQDMDHENMFWYRQDPGLGLRLIYFSYDVKMKEKGDIPEGYSVSREKKERFSLILESASTNQTSMYLCASSSPGNSPLHFGNGTRLTVT.

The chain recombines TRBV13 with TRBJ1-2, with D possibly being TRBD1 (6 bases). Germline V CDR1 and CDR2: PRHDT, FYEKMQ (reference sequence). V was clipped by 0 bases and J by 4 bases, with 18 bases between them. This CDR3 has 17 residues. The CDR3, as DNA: TGTGCCAGCAGCTTAGGACAGGGCCCGTCGTGGGTCTATGGCTACACCTTC. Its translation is CASSLGQGPSWVYGYTF.

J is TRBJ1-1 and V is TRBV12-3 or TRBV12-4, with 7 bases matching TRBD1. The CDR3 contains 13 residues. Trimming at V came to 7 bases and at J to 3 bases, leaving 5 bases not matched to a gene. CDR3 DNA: TGTGCCAGCACCGGACAGGCCCACACTGAAGCTTTCTTT. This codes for CASTGQAHTEAFF.

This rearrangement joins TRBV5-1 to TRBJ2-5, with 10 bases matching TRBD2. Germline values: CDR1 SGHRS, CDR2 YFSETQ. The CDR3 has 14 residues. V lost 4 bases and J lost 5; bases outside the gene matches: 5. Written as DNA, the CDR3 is TGCGCCAGCAGCGGGACTAGCGCCAGCGAGACCCAGTACTTC. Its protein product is CASSGTSASETQYF.

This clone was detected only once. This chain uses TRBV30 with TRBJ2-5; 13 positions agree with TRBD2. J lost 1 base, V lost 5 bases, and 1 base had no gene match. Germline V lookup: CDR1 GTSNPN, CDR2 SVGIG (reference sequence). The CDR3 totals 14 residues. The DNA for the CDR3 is TGTGCCTGGGGACTAGCGGGGGCCCAAGAGACCCAGTACTTC. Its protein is CAWGLAGAQETQYF.

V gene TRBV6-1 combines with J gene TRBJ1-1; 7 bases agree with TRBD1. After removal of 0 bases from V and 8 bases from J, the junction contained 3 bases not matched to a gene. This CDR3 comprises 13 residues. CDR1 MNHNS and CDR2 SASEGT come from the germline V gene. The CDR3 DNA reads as TGTGCCAGCAGTGAAGCAAGGGGGCGAGAAGCTTTCTTT. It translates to CASSEARGREAFF.

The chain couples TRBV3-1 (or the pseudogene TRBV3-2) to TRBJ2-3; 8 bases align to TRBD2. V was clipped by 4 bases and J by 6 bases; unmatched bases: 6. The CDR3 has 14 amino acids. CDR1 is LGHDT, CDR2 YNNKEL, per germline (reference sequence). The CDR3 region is CASSLLSGEDTQYF. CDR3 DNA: TGTGCCAGCAGCCTTCTTAGCGGGGAGGATACGCAGTATTTT.

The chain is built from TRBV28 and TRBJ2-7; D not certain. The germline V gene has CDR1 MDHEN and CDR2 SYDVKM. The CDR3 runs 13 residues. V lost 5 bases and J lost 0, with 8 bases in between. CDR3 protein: CASSVGPSYEQYF. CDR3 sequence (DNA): TGTGCCAGCAGTGTGGGCCCCTCCTACGAGCAGTACTTC.

Here the CDR3 reads CASSQVRRTEAFF. CDR3 DNA sequence: TGTGCCAGCAGCCAAGTTCGGAGGACTGAAGCTTTCTTT. The chain joins TRBV3-1 (or the pseudogene TRBV3-2) to TRBJ1-1; D unclear. The CDR3 is 13 residues long. Per the germline V gene, CDR1 is LGHDT and CDR2 is YNNKEL (reference sequence). V lost 1 base to trimming and J lost 5 bases, with 8 bases between them.

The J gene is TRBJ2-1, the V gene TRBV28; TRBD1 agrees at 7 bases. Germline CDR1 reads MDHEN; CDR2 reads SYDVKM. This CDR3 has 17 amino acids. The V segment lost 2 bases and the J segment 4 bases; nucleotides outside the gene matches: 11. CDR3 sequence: CASSLGLRGQKYNEQFF. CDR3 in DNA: TGTGCCAGCAGTTTAGGGTTACGGGGACAGAAATACAATGAGCAGTTCTTC.

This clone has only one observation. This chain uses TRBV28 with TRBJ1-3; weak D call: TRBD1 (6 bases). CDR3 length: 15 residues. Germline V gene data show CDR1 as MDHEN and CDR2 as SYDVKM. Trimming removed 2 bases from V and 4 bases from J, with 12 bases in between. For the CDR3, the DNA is TGTGCCAGCAGTTTAGAAGGGGGATCCGGAAACACCATATATTTT. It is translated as CASSLEGGSGNTIYF.

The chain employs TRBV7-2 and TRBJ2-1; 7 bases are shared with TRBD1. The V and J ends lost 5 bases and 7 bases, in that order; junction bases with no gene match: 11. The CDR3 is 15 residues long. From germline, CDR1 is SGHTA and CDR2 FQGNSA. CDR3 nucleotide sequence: TGTGCCAGCAGCCCTGACAGGGAAGTTTGGAATGAGCAGTTCTTC. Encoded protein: CASSPDREVWNEQFF.

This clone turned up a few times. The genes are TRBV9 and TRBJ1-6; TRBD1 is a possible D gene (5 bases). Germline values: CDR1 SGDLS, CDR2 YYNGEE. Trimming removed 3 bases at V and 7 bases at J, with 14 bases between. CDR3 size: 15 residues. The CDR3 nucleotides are TGTGCCAGCAGCGAAACGGGGGTAGAGAATTCACCCCTCCACTTT. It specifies CASSETGVENSPLHF.

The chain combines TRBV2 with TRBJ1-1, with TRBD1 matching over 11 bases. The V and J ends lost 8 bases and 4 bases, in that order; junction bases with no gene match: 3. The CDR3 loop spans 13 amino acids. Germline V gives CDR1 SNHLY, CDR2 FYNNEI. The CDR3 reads CASGQGALTEAFF. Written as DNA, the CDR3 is TGTGCCAGCGGACAGGGGGCGCTCACTGAAGCTTTCTTT.

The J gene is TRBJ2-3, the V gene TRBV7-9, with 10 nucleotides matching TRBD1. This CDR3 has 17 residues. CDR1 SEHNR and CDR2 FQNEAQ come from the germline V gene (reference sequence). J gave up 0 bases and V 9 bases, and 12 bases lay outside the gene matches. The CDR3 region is CASWGKRQGASTDTQYF. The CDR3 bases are TGTGCCAGTTGGGGGAAAAGACAGGGGGCCAGCACAGATACGCAGTATTTT.

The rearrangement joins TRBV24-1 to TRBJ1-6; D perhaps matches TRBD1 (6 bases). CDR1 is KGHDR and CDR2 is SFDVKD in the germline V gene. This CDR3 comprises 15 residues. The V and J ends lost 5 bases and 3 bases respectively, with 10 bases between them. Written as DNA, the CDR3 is TGTGCCACCAGTGTCGGACAGAACTATAATTCACCCCTCCACTTT. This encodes CATSVGQNYNSPLHF.

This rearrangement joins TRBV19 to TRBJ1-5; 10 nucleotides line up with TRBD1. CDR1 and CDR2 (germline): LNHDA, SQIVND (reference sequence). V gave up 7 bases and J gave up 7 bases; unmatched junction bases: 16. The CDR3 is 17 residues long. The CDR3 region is CASTQNRGQGLGQPQHF. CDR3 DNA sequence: TGTGCCAGTACCCAAAACCGGGGACAGGGGTTGGGGCAGCCCCAGCATTTT.